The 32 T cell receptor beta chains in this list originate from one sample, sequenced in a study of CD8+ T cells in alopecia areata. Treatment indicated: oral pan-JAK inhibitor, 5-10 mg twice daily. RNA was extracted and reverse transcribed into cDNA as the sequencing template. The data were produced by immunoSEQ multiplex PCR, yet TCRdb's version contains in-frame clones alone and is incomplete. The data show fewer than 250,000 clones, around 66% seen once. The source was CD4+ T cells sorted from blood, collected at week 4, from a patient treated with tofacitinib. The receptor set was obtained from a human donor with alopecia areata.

In DNA form, the CDR3 reads TGTGCCAGCAGCTTCGCGGTCGGTAGCACCGGGGAGCTGTTTTTT. This codes for CASSFAVGSTGELFF. The chain employs TRBV6-5 and TRBJ2-2; no clear D gene. This CDR3 comprises 15 residues. CDR1 is MNHEY and CDR2 is SVGAGI in the germline V gene. Between the trimmed V and J ends, which lost 6 bases and 4 bases, there was a span of 15 bases.

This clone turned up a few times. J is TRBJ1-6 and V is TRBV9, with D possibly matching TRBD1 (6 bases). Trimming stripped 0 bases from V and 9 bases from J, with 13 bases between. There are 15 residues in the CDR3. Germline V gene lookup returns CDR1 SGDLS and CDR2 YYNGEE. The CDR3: CASSVGGGLPSPLHF. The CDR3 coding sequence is TGTGCCAGCAGCGTAGGAGGGGGTCTCCCTTCACCCCTCCACTTT.

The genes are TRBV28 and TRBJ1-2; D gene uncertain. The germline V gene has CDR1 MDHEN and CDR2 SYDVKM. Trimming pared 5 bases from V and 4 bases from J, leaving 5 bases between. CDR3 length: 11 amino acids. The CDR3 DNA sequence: TGTGCCAGCAGTCTTTCCTATGGCTACACCTTC. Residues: CASSLSYGYTF.

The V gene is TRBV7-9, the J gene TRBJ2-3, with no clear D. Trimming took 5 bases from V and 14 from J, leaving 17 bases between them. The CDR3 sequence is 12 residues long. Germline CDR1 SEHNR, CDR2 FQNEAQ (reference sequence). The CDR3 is CASSTNDRSLYF. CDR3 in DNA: TGTGCCAGCAGCACGAACGACCGGTCGTTGTATTTT.

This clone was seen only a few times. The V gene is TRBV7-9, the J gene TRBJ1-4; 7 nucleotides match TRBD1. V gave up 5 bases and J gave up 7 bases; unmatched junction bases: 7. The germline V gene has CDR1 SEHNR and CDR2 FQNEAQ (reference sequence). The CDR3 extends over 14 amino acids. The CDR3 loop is CASSLEQGTEKLFF. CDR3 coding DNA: TGTGCCAGCAGCCTCGAACAGGGGACTGAAAAACTGTTTTTT.

The CDR3 region is CASSLTGRETQYF. CDR3 nucleotides: TGTGCCAGCAGCTTGACAGGGCGAGAGACCCAGTACTTC. The V and J genes are TRBV5-6 and TRBJ2-5; weak D call: TRBD1 (6 bases). CDR3 size: 13 residues. The V end was cut by 1 base, the J end by 4 bases, with 8 bases between. Germline V gene lookup returns CDR1 SGHDT and CDR2 YYEEEE.

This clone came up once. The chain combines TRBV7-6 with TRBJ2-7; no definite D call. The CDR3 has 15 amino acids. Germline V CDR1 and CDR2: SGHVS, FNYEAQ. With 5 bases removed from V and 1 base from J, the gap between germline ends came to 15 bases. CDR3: CASSPQVSSSYEQYF. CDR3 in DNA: TGTGCCAGCAGCCCCCAGGTCTCCTCGTCCTACGAGCAGTACTTC.

CDR3 residues: CASTTRDSQYF. The CDR3 DNA sequence: TGTGCCAGCACCACCCGCGACTCGCAGTATTTT. This chain links TRBV7-2 with TRBJ2-3, with D hard to call. The germline V gene has CDR1 SGHTA and CDR2 FQGNSA. This CDR3 has 11 amino acids. Trimming removed 7 bases from V and 10 bases from J, with 12 bases in between.

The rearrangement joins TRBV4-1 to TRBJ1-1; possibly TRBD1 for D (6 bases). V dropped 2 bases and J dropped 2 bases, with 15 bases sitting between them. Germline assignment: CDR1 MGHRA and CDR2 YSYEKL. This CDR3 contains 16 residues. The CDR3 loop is CASSQRVGGVNTEAFF. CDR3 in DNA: TGCGCCAGCAGCCAACGAGTGGGGGGCGTTAACACTGAAGCTTTCTTT.

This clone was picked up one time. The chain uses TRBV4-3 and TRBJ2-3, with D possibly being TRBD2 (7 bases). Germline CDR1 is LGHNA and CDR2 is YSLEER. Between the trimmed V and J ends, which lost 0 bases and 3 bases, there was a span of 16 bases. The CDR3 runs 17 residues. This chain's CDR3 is CASSQDPGGMGTDTQYF. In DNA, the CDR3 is TGCGCCAGCAGCCAAGACCCGGGGGGCATGGGAACAGATACGCAGTATTTT.

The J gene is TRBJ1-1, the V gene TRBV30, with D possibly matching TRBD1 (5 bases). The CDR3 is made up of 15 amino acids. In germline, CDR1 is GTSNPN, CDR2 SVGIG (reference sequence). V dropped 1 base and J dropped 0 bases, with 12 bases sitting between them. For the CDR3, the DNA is TGTGCCTGGAGTGGGACGAGGGACTTGAACACTGAAGCTTTCTTT. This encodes CAWSGTRDLNTEAFF. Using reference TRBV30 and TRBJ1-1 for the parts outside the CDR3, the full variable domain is SQTIHQWPATLVQPVGSPLSLECTVEGTSNPNLYWYRQAAGRGLQLLFYSVGIGQISSEVPQNLSASRPQDRQFILSSKKLLLSDSGFYLCAWSGTRDLNTEAFFGQGTRLTVV.

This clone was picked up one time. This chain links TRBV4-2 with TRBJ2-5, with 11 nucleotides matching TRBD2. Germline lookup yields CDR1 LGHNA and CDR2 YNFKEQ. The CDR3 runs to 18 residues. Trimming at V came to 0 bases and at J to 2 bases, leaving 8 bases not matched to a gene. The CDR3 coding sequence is TGTGCCAGCAGCCAAGAGTTAGCGGGGGGGAAGAAACAAGAGACCCAGTACTTC. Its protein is CASSQELAGGKKQETQYF.

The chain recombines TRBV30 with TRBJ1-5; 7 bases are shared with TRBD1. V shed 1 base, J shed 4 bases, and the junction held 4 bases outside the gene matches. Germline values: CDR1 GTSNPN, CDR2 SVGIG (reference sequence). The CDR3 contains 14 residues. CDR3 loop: CAWSGGQRNQPQHF. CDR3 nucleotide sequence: TGTGCCTGGAGTGGGGGACAGAGGAATCAGCCCCAGCATTTT.

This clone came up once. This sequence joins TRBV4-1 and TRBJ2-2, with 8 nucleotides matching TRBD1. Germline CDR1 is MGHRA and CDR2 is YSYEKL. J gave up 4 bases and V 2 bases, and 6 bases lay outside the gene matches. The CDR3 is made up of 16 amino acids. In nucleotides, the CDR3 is TGCGCCAGCAGCCAAAACAGGGGGTCCCCCACCGGGGAGCTGTTTTTT. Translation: CASSQNRGSPTGELFF.

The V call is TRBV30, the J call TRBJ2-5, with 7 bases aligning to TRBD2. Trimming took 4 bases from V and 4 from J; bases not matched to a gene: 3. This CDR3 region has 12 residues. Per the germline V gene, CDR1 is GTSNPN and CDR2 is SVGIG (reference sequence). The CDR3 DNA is TGTGCCTGGATTGGCGGGGGAGAGACCCAGTACTTC. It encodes CAWIGGGETQYF.

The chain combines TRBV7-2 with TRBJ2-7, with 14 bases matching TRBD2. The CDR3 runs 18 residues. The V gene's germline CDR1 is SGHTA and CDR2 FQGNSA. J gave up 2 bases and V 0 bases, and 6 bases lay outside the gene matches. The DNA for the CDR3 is TGTGCCAGCAGCTTAGCGCGTCCGGGACTAGCGGGGGCCTACGAGCAGTACTTC. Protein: CASSLARPGLAGAYEQYF.

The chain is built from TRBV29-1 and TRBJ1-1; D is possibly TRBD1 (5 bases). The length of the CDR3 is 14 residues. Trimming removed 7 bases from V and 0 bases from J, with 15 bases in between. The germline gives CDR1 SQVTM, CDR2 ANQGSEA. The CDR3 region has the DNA TGCAGCGCGGTGGCAGGGACCATGAACACTGAAGCTTTCTTT. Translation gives CSAVAGTMNTEAFF.

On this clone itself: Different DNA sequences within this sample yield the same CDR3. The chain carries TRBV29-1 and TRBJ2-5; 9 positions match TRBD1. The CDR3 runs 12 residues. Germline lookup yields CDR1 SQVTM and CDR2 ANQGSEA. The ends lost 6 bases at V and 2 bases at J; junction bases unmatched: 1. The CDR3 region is CSVGQGQETQYF. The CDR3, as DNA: TGCAGCGTCGGACAGGGGCAAGAGACCCAGTACTTC.

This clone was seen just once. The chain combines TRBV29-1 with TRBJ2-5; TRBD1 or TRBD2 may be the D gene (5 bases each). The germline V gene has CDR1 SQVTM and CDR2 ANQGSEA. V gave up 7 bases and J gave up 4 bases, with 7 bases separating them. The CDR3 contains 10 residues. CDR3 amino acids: CSGGVETQYF. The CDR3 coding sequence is TGCAGCGGAGGGGTAGAGACCCAGTACTTC.

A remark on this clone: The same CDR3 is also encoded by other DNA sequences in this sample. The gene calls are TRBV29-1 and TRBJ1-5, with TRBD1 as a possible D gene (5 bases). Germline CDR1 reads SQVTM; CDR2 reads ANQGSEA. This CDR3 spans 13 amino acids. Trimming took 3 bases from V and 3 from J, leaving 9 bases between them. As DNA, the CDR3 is TGCAGCGTTGAGCAGGGTCTCAATCAGCCCCAGCATTTT. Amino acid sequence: CSVEQGLNQPQHF.

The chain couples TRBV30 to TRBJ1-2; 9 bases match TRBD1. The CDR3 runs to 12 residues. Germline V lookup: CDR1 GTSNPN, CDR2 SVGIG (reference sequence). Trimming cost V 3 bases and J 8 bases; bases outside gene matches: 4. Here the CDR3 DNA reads TGTGCCTGGAGATCGACAGGGGGAGGCTACACCTTC. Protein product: CAWRSTGGGYTF.

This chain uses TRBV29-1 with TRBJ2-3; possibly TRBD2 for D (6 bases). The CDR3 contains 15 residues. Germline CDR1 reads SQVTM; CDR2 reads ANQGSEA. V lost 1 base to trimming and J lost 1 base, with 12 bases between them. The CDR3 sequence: CSVEVGGVGTDTQYF. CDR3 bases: TGCAGCGTTGAAGTCGGAGGGGTGGGCACAGATACGCAGTATTTT.

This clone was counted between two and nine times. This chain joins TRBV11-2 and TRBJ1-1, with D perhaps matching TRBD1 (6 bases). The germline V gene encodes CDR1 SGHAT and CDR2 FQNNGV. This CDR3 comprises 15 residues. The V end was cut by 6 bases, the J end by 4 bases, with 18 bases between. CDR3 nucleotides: TGTGCCAGCAGTTGGGACATCACAGGCGTCACTGAAGCTTTCTTT. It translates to CASSWDITGVTEAFF.

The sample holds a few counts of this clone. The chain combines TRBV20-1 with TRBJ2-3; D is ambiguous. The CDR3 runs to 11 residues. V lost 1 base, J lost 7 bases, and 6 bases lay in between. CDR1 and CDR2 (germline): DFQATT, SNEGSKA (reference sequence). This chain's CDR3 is CSARVSNTQYF. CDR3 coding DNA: TGCAGTGCTAGAGTCTCCAATACGCAGTATTTT.

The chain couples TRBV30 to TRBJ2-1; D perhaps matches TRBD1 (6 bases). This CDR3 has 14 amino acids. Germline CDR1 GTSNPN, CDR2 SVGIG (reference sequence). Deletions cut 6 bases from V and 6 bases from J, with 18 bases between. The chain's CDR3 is CACEQGVGSNEQFF. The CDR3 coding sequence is TGTGCCTGCGAACAGGGAGTTGGTTCCAATGAGCAGTTCTTC.

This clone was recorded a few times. The CDR3 region has the DNA TGTGCCAGCGGGGAACAGGGGGGAATCTACAATGAGCAGTTCTTC. Protein product: CASGEQGGIYNEQFF. V gene TRBV25-1 combines with J gene TRBJ2-1; 8 positions match TRBD1. The CDR3 has 15 amino acids. The V gene's germline CDR1 is MGHDK and CDR2 SYGVNS. The V segment lost 8 bases and the J segment 3 bases; nucleotides outside the gene matches: 9.

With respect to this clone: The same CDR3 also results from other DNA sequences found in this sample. CDR3 DNA sequence: TGTGCCTGGAGCAGGGGGGTTAGCAATCAGCCCCAGCATTTT. Translating gives CAWSRGVSNQPQHF. V usage is TRBV30 and J usage is TRBJ1-5; 7 nucleotides align to TRBD1. Germline CDR1 and CDR2: GTSNPN and SVGIG (reference sequence). Trimming removed 3 bases from V and 0 bases from J; junction bases left unmatched: 2. The CDR3 totals 14 residues.

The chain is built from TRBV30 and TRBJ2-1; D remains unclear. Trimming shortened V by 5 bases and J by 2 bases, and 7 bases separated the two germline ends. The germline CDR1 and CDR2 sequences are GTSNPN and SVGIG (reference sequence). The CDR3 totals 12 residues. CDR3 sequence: CAWDFAYNEQFF. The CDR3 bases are TGTGCCTGGGACTTCGCCTACAATGAGCAGTTCTTC.

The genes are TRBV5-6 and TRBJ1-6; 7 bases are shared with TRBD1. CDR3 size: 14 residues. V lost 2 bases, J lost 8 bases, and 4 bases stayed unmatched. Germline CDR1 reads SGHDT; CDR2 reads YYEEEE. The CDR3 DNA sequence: TGTGCCAGCAGCTTAGTAACAGGGGATTCACCCCTCCACTTT. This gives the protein CASSLVTGDSPLHF.

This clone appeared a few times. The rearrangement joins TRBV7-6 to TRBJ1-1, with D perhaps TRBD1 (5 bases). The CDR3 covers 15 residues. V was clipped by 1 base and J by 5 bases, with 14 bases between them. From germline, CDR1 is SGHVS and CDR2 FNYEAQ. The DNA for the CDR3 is TGTGCCAGCAGCTTAGTATCGGGGGGTCGTACTGAAGCTTTCTTT. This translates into CASSLVSGGRTEAFF.

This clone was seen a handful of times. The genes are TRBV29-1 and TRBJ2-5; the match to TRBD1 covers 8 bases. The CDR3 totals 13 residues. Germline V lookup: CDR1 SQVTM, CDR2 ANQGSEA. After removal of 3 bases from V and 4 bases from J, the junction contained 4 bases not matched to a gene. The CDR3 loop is CSVEVQGVETQYF. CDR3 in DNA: TGCAGCGTTGAGGTACAGGGGGTAGAGACCCAGTACTTC.

The CDR3 spells CASSAHLVGENTIYF. DNA of the CDR3: TGTGCCAGCAGCGCTCACCTCGTCGGGGAGAACACCATATATTTT. The chain combines TRBV9 with TRBJ1-3; D gene uncertain. CDR1 is SGDLS and CDR2 is YYNGEE in the germline V gene. V was cut by 3 bases and J by 7 bases, with 17 bases left in between. The CDR3 consists of 15 residues.